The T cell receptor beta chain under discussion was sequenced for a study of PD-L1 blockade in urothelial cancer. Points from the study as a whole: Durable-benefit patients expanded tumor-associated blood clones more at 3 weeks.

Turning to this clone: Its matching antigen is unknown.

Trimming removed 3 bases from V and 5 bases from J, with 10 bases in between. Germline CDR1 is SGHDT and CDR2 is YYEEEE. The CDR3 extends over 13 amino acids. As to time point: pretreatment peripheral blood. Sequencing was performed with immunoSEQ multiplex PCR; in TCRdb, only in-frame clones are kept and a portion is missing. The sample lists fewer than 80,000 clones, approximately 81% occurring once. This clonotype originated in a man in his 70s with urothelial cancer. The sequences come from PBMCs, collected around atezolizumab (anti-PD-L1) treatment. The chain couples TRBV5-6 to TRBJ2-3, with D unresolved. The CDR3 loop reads CASSSPRRDTQYF. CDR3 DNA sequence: TGTGCCAGCAGCTCACCCAGGCGAGATACGCAGTATTTT.